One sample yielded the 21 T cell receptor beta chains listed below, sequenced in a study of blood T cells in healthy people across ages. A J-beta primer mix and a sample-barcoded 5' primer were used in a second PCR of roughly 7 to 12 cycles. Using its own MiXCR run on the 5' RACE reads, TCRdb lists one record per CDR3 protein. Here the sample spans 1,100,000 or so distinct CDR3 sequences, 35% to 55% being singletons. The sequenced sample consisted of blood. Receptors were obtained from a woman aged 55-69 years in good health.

The CDR3: CASSVGSKSVNEQFF. The CDR3 nucleotides are TGTGCCAGCAGCGTAGGCTCTAAATCGGTCAATGAGCAGTTCTTC. The chain combines TRBV9 with TRBJ2-1, with D hard to call. From germline, CDR1 is SGDLS and CDR2 YYNGEE. Trimming pared 0 bases from V and 6 bases from J, leaving 13 bases between. The length of the CDR3 is 15 residues.

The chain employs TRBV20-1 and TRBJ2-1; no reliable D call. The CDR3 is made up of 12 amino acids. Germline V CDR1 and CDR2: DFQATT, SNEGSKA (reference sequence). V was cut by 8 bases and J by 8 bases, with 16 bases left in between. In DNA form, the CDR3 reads TGCAGTCCCTATGGGTTAGCCGATGAGCAGTTCTTC. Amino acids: CSPYGLADEQFF.

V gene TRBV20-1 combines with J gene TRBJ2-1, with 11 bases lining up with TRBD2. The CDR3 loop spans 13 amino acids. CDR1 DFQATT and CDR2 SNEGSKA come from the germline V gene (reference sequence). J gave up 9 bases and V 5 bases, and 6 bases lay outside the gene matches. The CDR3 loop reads CSAVSGRAVEQFF. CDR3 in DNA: TGCAGTGCTGTTAGCGGGAGGGCCGTTGAGCAGTTCTTC.

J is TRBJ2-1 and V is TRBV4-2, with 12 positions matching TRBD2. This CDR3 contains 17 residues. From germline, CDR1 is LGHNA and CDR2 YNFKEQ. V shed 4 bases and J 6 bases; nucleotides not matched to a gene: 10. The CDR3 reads CASSLTGTSGFLNEQFF. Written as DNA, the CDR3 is TGTGCCAGCAGCCTGACCGGGACTAGCGGGTTTCTCAATGAGCAGTTCTTC.

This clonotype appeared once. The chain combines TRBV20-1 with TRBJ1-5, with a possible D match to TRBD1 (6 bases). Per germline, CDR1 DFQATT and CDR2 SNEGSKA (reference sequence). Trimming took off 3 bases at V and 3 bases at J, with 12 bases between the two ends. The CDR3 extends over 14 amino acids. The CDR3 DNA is TGCAGTGCTAGTGGGGGGGGCGTCAATCAGCCCCAGCATTTT. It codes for CSASGGGVNQPQHF.

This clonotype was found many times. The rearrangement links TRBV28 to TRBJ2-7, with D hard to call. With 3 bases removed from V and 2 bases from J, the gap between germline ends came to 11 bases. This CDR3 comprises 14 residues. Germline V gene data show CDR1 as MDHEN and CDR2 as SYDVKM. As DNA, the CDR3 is TGTGCCAGCAGTTTGGCCCAGCCCCCCTACGAGCAGTACTTC. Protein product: CASSLAQPPYEQYF.

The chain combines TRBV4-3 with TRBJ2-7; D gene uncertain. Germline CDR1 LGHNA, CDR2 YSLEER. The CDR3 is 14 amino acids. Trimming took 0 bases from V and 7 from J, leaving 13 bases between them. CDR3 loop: CASSQDVEVQEQYF. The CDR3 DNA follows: TGCGCCAGCAGCCAAGATGTGGAAGTTCAGGAGCAGTACTTC.

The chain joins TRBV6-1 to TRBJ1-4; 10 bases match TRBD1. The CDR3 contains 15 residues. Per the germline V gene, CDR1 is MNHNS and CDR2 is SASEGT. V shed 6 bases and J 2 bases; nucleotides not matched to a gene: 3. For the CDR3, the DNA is TGTGCCAGCAGGGACAGGGGGATGACTAATGAAAAACTGTTTTTT. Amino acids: CASRDRGMTNEKLFF.

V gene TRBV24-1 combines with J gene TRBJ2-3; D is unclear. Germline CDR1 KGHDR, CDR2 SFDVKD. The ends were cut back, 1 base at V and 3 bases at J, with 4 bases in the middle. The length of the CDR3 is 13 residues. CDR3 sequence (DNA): TGTGCCACCAGTGATTTAGGAACAGATACGCAGTATTTT. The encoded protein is CATSDLGTDTQYF.

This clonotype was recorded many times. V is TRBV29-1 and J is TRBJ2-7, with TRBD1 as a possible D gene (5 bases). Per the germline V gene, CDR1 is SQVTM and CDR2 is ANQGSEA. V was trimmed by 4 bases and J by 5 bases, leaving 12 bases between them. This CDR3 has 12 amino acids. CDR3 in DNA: TGCAGCGTTGCTCCCCAGGGTAACGAGCAGTACTTC. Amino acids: CSVAPQGNEQYF.

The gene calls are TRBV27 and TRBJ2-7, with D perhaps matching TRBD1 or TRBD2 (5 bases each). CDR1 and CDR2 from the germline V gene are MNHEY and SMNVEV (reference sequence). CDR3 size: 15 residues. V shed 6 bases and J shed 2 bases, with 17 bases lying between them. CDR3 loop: CASRMRGTGTYEQYF. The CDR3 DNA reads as TGTGCCAGCAGAATGAGGGGTACGGGGACCTACGAGCAGTACTTC.

CDR3 protein: CASSQPGPFQETQYF. The CDR3 DNA follows: TGTGCCAGCAGCCAGCCGGGACCCTTCCAAGAGACCCAGTACTTC. This chain uses TRBV14 with TRBJ2-5; D might be TRBD1 or TRBD2, each matching 5 bases. Germline V gene data show CDR1 as SGHDN and CDR2 as FVKESK. With 3 bases removed from V and 1 base from J, the gap between germline ends came to 12 bases. CDR3 length: 15 amino acids.

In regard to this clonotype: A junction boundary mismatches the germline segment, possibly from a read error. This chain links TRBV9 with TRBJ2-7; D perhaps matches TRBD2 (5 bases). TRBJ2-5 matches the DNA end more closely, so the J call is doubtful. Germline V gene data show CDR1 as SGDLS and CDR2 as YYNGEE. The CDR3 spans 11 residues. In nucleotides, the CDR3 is TGTGCCATCAGCTCAGGAGGGACCCAGTACTTC. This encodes CAISSGGTQYF.

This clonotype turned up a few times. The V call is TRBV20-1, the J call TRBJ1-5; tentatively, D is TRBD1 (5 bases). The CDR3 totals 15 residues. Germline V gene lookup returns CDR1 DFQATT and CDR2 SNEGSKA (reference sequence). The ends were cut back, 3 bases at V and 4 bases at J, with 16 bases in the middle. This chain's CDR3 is CSASRGEFRNQPQHF. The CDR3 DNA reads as TGCAGTGCTAGCCGAGGGGAATTTCGAAATCAGCCCCAGCATTTT.

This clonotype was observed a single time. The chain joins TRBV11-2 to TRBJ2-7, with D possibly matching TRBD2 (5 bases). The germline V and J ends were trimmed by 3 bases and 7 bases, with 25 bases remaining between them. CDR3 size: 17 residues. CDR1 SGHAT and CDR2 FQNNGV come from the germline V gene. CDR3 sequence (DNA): TGTGCCAGCAGCTTGGAAGGAGACGGGAAATCTTTAAGGGAGCAGTACTTC. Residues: CASSLEGDGKSLREQYF.

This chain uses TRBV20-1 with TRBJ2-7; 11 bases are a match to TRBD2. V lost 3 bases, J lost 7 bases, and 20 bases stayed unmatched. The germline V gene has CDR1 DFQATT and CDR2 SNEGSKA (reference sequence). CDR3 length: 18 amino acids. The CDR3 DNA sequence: TGCAGTGCTAGCGCCTCTAGCGGGGGGCTTCGGTCCTACAATGAGCAGTACTTC. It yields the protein CSASASSGGLRSYNEQYF.

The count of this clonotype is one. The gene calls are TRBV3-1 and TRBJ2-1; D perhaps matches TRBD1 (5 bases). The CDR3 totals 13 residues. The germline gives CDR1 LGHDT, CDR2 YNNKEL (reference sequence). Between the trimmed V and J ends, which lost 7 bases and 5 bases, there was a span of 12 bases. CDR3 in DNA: TGTGCCAGCACTGACAGACTTGACAATGAGCAGTTCTTC. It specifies CASTDRLDNEQFF.

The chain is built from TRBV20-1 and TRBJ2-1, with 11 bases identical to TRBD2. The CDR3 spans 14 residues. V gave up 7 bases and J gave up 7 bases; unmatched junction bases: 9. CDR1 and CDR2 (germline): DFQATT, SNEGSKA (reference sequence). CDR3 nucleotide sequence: TGCAGTGGTACTGCGGCTAGCGGGAGGAATGAGCAGTTCTTC. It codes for CSGTAASGRNEQFF.

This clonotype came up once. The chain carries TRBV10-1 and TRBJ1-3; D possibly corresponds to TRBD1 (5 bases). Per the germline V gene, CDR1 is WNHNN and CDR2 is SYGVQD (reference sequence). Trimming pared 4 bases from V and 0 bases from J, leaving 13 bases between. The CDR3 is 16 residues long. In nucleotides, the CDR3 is TGCGCCAGCAGTGCCGACAGCCCGAGCTCTGGAAACACCATATATTTT. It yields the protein CASSADSPSSGNTIYF.

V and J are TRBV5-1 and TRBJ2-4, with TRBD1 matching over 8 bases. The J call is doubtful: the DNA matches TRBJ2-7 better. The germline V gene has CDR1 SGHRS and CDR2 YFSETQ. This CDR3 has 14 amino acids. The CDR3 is CASSVGRQGSEQYF. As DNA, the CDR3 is TGCGCCAGCAGCGTGGGGAGACAGGGGAGCGAGCAGTACTTC.

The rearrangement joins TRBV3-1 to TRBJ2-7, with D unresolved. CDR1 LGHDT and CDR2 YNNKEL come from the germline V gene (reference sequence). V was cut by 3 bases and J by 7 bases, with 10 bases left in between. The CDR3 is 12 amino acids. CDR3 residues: CASSHPMSEQYF. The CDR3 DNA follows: TGTGCCAGCAGCCACCCGATGAGTGAGCAGTACTTC.